In this sample, the clone carrying this TCR beta chain turned up a few times. Germline assignment: CDR1 SGHRS and CDR2 YFSETQ. This CDR3 is 17 amino acids long. J was trimmed by 4 bases and V by 3 bases; bases with no gene match: 9. The data originate from a study of blood T cells in healthy people across ages. Sample-barcoded 5' priming and a J-beta primer mix drove a second PCR of roughly 6 to 12 cycles. TCRdb processed the 5' RACE reads anew with MiXCR; each CDR3 protein has one entry. The sample has approximately 900,000 distinct CDR3 sequences; approximately 32% are singletons. The sample was also reused in another study, on T cells of mothers and their children.

The chain joins TRBV5-1 to TRBJ2-2, with TRBD1 matching over 10 bases. Sequences were obtained from blood. The receptor was isolated from a middle-aged woman in good health. The CDR3 loop reads CASSSSGTGVTTGELFF. The CDR3 DNA reads as TGCGCCAGCAGCTCCTCCGGGACAGGGGTGACCACCGGGGAGCTGTTTTTT.